These 5 T cell receptor beta chains share one sample of origin, sequenced in a study of OX40 agonist ivuxolimab in advanced cancers. The method was immunoSEQ multiplex PCR; TCRdb's version includes in-frame clones alone and lacks a portion of them. The sample shows about 49,000 clones, roughly 94% of them seen only once. The sequencing here drew on CD4+ or CD8+ T cells sorted from blood, taken in a trial of the OX40 agonist ivuxolimab. Source of these receptors: an adult with an advanced solid tumor such as melanoma, head and neck, liver or kidney cancer.

CDR3 in amino acids: CASSSMTSGRPGTDTQYF. The CDR3 DNA reads as TGTGCCAGCAGTTCGATGACTAGCGGGAGGCCCGGCACAGATACGCAGTATTTT. The V gene is TRBV27, the J gene TRBJ2-3, with 13 positions matching TRBD2. J gave up 1 base and V 4 bases, and 8 bases lay outside the gene matches. The germline V gene encodes CDR1 MNHEY and CDR2 SMNVEV (reference sequence). This CDR3 spans 18 amino acids.

This sequence joins TRBV9 and TRBJ1-1; D is possibly TRBD1 (6 bases). V lost 4 bases and J 1 base, leaving 14 bases between the germline ends. Germline lookup yields CDR1 SGDLS and CDR2 YYNGEE. The CDR3 contains 15 residues. The CDR3 sequence is CASSPGVIQNTEAFF. The CDR3 DNA reads as TGTGCCAGCAGCCCAGGGGTTATCCAGAACACTGAAGCTTTCTTT.

This chain uses TRBV19 with TRBJ2-1; TRBD2 matches 12 bases. Germline values: CDR1 LNHDA, CDR2 SQIVND (reference sequence). The CDR3 covers 15 residues. Trimming removed 4 bases from V and 3 bases from J; junction bases left unmatched: 1. The CDR3 loop is CASSRTSGVYNEQFF. For the CDR3, the DNA is TGTGCCAGTAGTAGGACTAGCGGGGTCTACAATGAGCAGTTCTTC.

The rearrangement links TRBV9 to TRBJ2-7, with TRBD1 as a possible D gene (6 bases). CDR1 is SGDLS and CDR2 is YYNGEE in the germline V gene. This CDR3 contains 14 residues. The V and J ends lost 4 bases and 3 bases respectively, with 14 bases between them. The CDR3 sequence: CASSPTTGYYEQYF. The CDR3 DNA reads as TGTGCCAGCAGCCCGACGACAGGCTACTACGAGCAGTACTTC.

The J gene is TRBJ2-1, the V gene TRBV4-2; 10 bases line up with TRBD2. Per germline, CDR1 LGHNA and CDR2 YNFKEQ. The length of the CDR3 is 16 residues. V shed 6 bases, J shed 7 bases, and the junction held 12 bases outside the gene matches. CDR3 sequence reads: CASSLLAGMGDNEQFF. The CDR3 region has the DNA TGTGCCAGCAGTCTACTAGCGGGAATGGGGGATAATGAGCAGTTCTTC.